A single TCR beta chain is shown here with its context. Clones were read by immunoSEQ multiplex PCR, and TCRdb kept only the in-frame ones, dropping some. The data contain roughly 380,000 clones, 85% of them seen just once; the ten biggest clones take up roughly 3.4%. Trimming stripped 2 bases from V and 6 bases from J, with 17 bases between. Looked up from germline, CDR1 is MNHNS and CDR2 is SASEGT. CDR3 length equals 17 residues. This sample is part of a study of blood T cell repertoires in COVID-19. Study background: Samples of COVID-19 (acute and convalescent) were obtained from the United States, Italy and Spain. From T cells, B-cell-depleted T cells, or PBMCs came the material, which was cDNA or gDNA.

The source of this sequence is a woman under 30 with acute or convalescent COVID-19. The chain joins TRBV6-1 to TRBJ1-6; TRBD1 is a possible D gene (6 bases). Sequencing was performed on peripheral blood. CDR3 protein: CASSEWGTPTPNSPLHF. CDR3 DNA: TGTGCCAGCAGTGAATGGGGGACACCTACACCTAATTCACCCCTCCACTTT.